This T cell receptor beta chain was sequenced for a study of T-cell reconstitution after alpha-beta-depleted transplantation in children. Study-level points and caveats: Approximately two months post-transplant, alpha-beta T cells reportedly originated from several hundred expanded graft clones.

Unique molecular identifiers were incorporated into the prepared TCRbeta library. TCRdb recomputed calls from the PCR reads with MiXCR, one row per CDR3 protein. The data contain 800,000 to 1,000,000 distinct CDR3 sequences, about 26% of them singletons. Remarks on this clonotype: Antigen specificity is unknown.

This TCR derives from a boy less than two years old who had a stem cell transplant for SCID, so the T cells may come from the graft donor. The sequences come from PBMCs, mostly from graft donor cells, collected 360 days after TCRalphabeta/CD19-depleted stem cell transplant.

The CDR3: CASSEWGGGDNQPQHF. The CDR3 DNA reads as TGTGCCAGCAGTGAATGGGGTGGAGGAGACAATCAGCCCCAGCATTTT. The chain employs TRBV2 and TRBJ1-5; D ambiguous. The V end lost 2 bases, the J end lost 3 bases, and 14 bases lay between the germline ends. There are 16 residues in the CDR3. The germline V gene has CDR1 SNHLY and CDR2 FYNNEI. The full variable domain, in which reference TRBV2 and TRBJ1-5 provide the parts outside the CDR3, is EPEVTQTPSHQVTQMGQEVILRCVPISNHLYFYWYRQILGQKVEFLVSFYNNEISEKSEIFDDQFSVERPDGSNFTLKIRSTKLEDSAMYFCASSEWGGGDNQPQHFGDGTRLSIL.